This is a list of T cell receptor beta chains from one sample in a study of cytomegalovirus exposure and HLA in healthy donors. Data came from immunoSEQ multiplex PCR; TCRdb stores just in-frame clones and leaves some out. The data contain 85,000 to 130,000 clones, about 64% of them singletons. Sequenced input: PBMCs. Receptors were obtained from a female donor in good health and CMV-seronegative. The CDR3 runs from the conserved cysteine through the conserved F or W. A D gene is named only where the DNA matches it firmly.

v_call: TRBV5-1
d_call: TRBD1
j_call: TRBJ1-2
cdr3_aa: CASSLEGQGSIYGYTF

v_call: TRBV5-1
d_call: -
j_call: TRBJ2-1
cdr3_aa: CASSLGTAGYNEQFF

v_call: TRBV19
d_call: TRBD1
j_call: TRBJ1-1
cdr3_aa: CASSSDRENTEAFF

v_call: TRBV18
d_call: TRBD2
j_call: TRBJ2-2
cdr3_aa: CASSKLAEAPGGTGELFF

v_call: TRBV25-1
d_call: -
j_call: TRBJ1-1
cdr3_aa: CASSGRQSRFGTEAFF

v_call: TRBV5-1
d_call: -
j_call: TRBJ2-7
cdr3_aa: CASSLAGATIGDYEQYF

v_call: TRBV6-4
d_call: TRBD2
j_call: TRBJ2-1
cdr3_aa: CASSDLLPPPLAVSDNEQFF

v_call: TRBV5-4
d_call: -
j_call: TRBJ2-2
cdr3_aa: CASSLYAGNTGELFF

v_call: TRBV2
d_call: -
j_call: TRBJ2-5
cdr3_aa: CASMDQLAIQETQYF

v_call: TRBV2
d_call: TRBD1
j_call: TRBJ1-1
cdr3_aa: CAIKRGRMGTEAFF

v_call: TRBV11-3
d_call: TRBD2
j_call: TRBJ2-1
cdr3_aa: CASSSASGSTEQFF

v_call: TRBV19
d_call: -
j_call: TRBJ1-5
cdr3_aa: CASGAGVQQPQHF

v_call: TRBV5-1
d_call: -
j_call: TRBJ1-2
cdr3_aa: CASSPTTSDRTSGYTF

v_call: TRBV6-5
d_call: TRBD1
j_call: TRBJ1-1
cdr3_aa: CASRKQGTTEAFF

v_call: TRBV5-5
d_call: TRBD1
j_call: TRBJ2-1
cdr3_aa: CASSSPGQGYNEQFF

v_call: TRBV19
d_call: TRBD2
j_call: TRBJ2-3
cdr3_aa: CASGGLAVDTQYF

v_call: TRBV27
d_call: -
j_call: TRBJ2-1
cdr3_aa: CASSPEGPYNEQFF

v_call: TRBV9
d_call: -
j_call: TRBJ2-3
cdr3_aa: CASSTRLDSGDTQYF

v_call: TRBV5-1
d_call: TRBD2
j_call: TRBJ2-7
cdr3_aa: CASSLGGDYDEQYF

v_call: TRBV6-1
d_call: -
j_call: TRBJ2-3
cdr3_aa: CASSSQLLTDTQYF

v_call: TRBV2
d_call: -
j_call: TRBJ1-2
cdr3_aa: CASNRDYGYTF

v_call: TRBV5-4
d_call: TRBD2
j_call: TRBJ2-7
cdr3_aa: CASSPAFGASGISYEQYF

v_call: TRBV7-9
d_call: TRBD2
j_call: TRBJ2-1
cdr3_aa: CASSWGLAGDHEQFF

v_call: TRBV30
d_call: -
j_call: TRBJ1-2
cdr3_aa: CAWIGKNLNYGYTF

v_call: TRBV15
d_call: TRBD1
j_call: TRBJ2-2
cdr3_aa: CATADRVIGELFF

v_call: TRBV5-1
d_call: TRBD2
j_call: TRBJ2-3
cdr3_aa: CASSSGTSGVTDTQYF

v_call: TRBV18
d_call: TRBD1
j_call: TRBJ1-4
cdr3_aa: CASSRSQGATEKLFF

v_call: TRBV4-3
d_call: -
j_call: TRBJ1-5
cdr3_aa: CASSQDYRSSQPQHF

v_call: TRBV6-6
d_call: -
j_call: TRBJ2-7
cdr3_aa: CASSYSTGGYEQYF

v_call: TRBV28
d_call: TRBD1
j_call: TRBJ1-5
cdr3_aa: CASSWTGRVNQPQHF

v_call: TRBV7-2
d_call: TRBD2
j_call: TRBJ2-2
cdr3_aa: CASSSGGGVGAGELFF

v_call: TRBV11-2
d_call: -
j_call: TRBJ2-5
cdr3_aa: CASSLDNGQETQYF

v_call: TRBV10-3
d_call: TRBD2
j_call: TRBJ2-1
cdr3_aa: CAISESPWSVLAGFNEQFF

v_call: TRBV30
d_call: -
j_call: TRBJ2-7
cdr3_aa: CAGGIGHKQYF

v_call: TRBV30
d_call: -
j_call: TRBJ1-3
cdr3_aa: CAWAGRLSGNTIYF

v_call: TRBV4-1
d_call: -
j_call: TRBJ2-5
cdr3_aa: CASSQDMYQETQYF